The 20 T cell receptor beta chains below all came from one sample that was sequenced in a study of T cell responses to AZD1222 COVID-19 vaccine. The protocol was immunoSEQ multiplex PCR, while the TCRdb copy is restricted to in-frame clones and leaves out a portion. The data contain 200,000 or so clones, approximately 95% of them singletons. The sample consisted of peripheral blood, taken 28 days after the second AZD1222 dose. Source of these receptors: an adult who received the AZD1222 COVID-19 vaccine.

J is TRBJ2-1 and V is TRBV5-4; D not resolved. Per the germline V gene, CDR1 is SGHNT and CDR2 is YYREEE (reference sequence). This CDR3 region has 12 residues. The V end lost 2 bases, the J end lost 6 bases, and 6 bases lay between the germline ends. The CDR3, as DNA: TGTGCCAGCAGCTTTTGGGGCAATGAGCAGTTCTTC. Translation gives CASSFWGNEQFF.

This rearrangement joins TRBV27 to TRBJ2-2; tentative D call: TRBD1 (6 bases). There are 14 residues in the CDR3. Trimming removed 7 bases from V and 0 bases from J, with 9 bases in between. The germline CDR1 and CDR2 sequences are MNHEY and SMNVEV (reference sequence). The CDR3, as DNA: TGTGCCAGCACTAGGGACACGAACACCGGGGAGCTGTTTTTT. Protein sequence: CASTRDTNTGELFF.

This chain links TRBV6-5 with TRBJ2-1; TRBD2 matches at 9 bases. This CDR3 contains 15 residues. The trim removed 4 bases at V and 4 bases at J, leaving 5 bases unmatched. Germline V lookup: CDR1 MNHEY, CDR2 SVGAGI. This chain's CDR3 is CASSFSGGPYNEQFF. The CDR3 coding sequence is TGTGCCAGCAGTTTTAGCGGGGGCCCATACAATGAGCAGTTCTTC.

This chain connects TRBV6-5 to TRBJ2-3; D gene ambiguous. The CDR3 sequence is 12 residues long. Trimming removed 6 bases from V and 11 bases from J, with 15 bases in between. Germline CDR1 reads MNHEY; CDR2 reads SVGAGI. The CDR3 region is CASSPKGYGQYF. The CDR3 bases are TGTGCCAGCAGCCCCAAAGGGTATGGGCAGTATTTT.

The chain has TRBV19 and TRBJ1-5, with D perhaps matching TRBD1 (5 bases). Germline V gives CDR1 LNHDA, CDR2 SQIVND (reference sequence). V dropped 8 bases and J dropped 5 bases, with 13 bases sitting between them. The CDR3 loop spans 13 amino acids. The CDR3 spells CASARDRDQPQHF. The CDR3 DNA is TGTGCCAGTGCCCGGGACCGAGATCAGCCCCAGCATTTT.

This sequence joins TRBV28 and TRBJ1-4; 9 bases fit TRBD1. V lost 6 bases, J lost 4 bases, and 3 bases stayed unmatched. The germline gives CDR1 MDHEN, CDR2 SYDVKM. The CDR3 totals 14 residues. Here the CDR3 reads CASRPGQGNEKLFF. In nucleotides, the CDR3 is TGTGCCAGCAGACCGGGACAGGGTAATGAAAAACTGTTTTTT.

This chain connects TRBV7-9 to TRBJ2-1; D might be TRBD2 (5 bases). CDR3 size: 16 residues. The germline V gene encodes CDR1 SEHNR and CDR2 FQNEAQ (reference sequence). V lost 2 bases to trimming and J lost 0 bases, with 11 bases between them. DNA of the CDR3: TGTGCCAGCAGCTTATGGACGGGGAGCTCCTACAATGAGCAGTTCTTC. It codes for CASSLWTGSSYNEQFF.

The chain uses TRBV29-1 and TRBJ2-1; 8 nucleotides agree with TRBD1. The CDR3 has 14 residues. The germline CDR1 and CDR2 sequences are SQVTM and ANQGSEA. V lost 7 bases, J lost 6 bases, and 11 bases stayed unmatched. The DNA of the CDR3 is TGCAGCGCCCCCGGACAGGGACGGCTCAATGAGCAGTTCTTC. This sequence encodes CSAPGQGRLNEQFF.

This chain uses TRBV19 with TRBJ1-4; 7 bases are shared with TRBD1. The germline gives CDR1 LNHDA, CDR2 SQIVND (reference sequence). The CDR3 extends over 14 amino acids. J was trimmed by 8 bases and V by 4 bases; bases with no gene match: 7. CDR3 region: CASSRQGEREKLFF. Written as DNA, the CDR3 is TGTGCCAGTAGTAGGCAGGGGGAAAGGGAAAAACTGTTTTTT.

The chain uses TRBV6-1 and TRBJ1-2; no reliable D call. There are 14 residues in the CDR3. The germline CDR1 and CDR2 sequences are MNHNS and SASEGT. Trimming shortened V by 3 bases and J by 14 bases, and 22 bases separated the two germline ends. CDR3 region: CASSESAPPFEATF. The DNA for the CDR3 is TGTGCCAGCAGTGAGTCGGCACCTCCCTTCGAGGCGACCTTC.

The chain carries TRBV25-1 and TRBJ1-1; D remains unclear. Germline CDR1 reads MGHDK; CDR2 reads SYGVNS. The CDR3 length is 13 residues. Deletions cut 5 bases from V and 2 bases from J, with 9 bases between. This chain's CDR3 is CASSLQTNTEAFF. In DNA form, the CDR3 reads TGTGCCAGCAGTCTACAAACAAACACTGAAGCTTTCTTT.

J is TRBJ1-2 and V is TRBV30; D might be TRBD1 (6 bases). CDR1 and CDR2 (germline): GTSNPN, SVGIG (reference sequence). V was shortened by 4 bases and J by 3 bases, with 12 bases between the two germline ends. The CDR3 contains 13 residues. In DNA form, the CDR3 reads TGTGCCTGGATCCCCGACAGGTACTATGGCTACACCTTC. Encoded protein: CAWIPDRYYGYTF.

The chain has TRBV9 and TRBJ1-3; no clear D. Looked up from germline, CDR1 is SGDLS and CDR2 is YYNGEE. This CDR3 has 16 residues. The germline V and J ends were trimmed by 0 bases and 0 bases, with 10 bases remaining between them. This CDR3 reads CASSVGVPTSGNTIYF. CDR3 bases: TGTGCCAGCAGCGTAGGGGTCCCTACCTCTGGAAACACCATATATTTT.

The chain couples TRBV4-2 to TRBJ2-3; 8 bases match TRBD2. Trimming cost V 2 bases and J 0 bases; bases outside gene matches: 7. The CDR3 is 17 residues long. Germline loops: CDR1 LGHNA, CDR2 YNFKEQ. The CDR3 bases are TGTGCCAGCAGCCAAAGTAGCGGGACTCGGAGCACAGATACGCAGTATTTT. This gives the protein CASSQSSGTRSTDTQYF.

V gene TRBV5-7 combines with J gene TRBJ2-6, with D perhaps matching TRBD1 (6 bases). TRBV5-7 is labeled an ORF, and its function is uncertain. V lost 4 bases to trimming and J lost 0 bases, with 14 bases between them. This CDR3 region has 17 residues. CDR3: CASSLRDILSGANVLTF. The CDR3 DNA reads as TGTGCCAGCAGCCTCCGGGACATTCTCTCTGGGGCCAACGTCCTGACTTTC.

The chain links TRBV19 to TRBJ1-5, with 7 bases fitting TRBD1. Germline lookup yields CDR1 LNHDA and CDR2 SQIVND (reference sequence). V was pared by 4 bases and J by 6 bases, with 9 bases of the junction left unmatched. The CDR3 contains 15 residues. CDR3 DNA sequence: TGTGCCAGTAGTAAACAGGGGTACTTTGCTCAGCCCCAGCATTTT. It encodes CASSKQGYFAQPQHF.

The chain has TRBV5-1 and TRBJ1-5; TRBD1 matches 9 bases. The CDR3 runs 14 residues. CDR1 is SGHRS and CDR2 is YFSETQ in the germline V gene. V gave up 5 bases and J gave up 7 bases; unmatched junction bases: 7. The CDR3 region is CASSQDRGGQPQHF. CDR3 nucleotides: TGCGCCAGCAGTCAGGACAGGGGAGGGCAGCCCCAGCATTTT. Looking up the rest from reference TRBV5-1 and TRBJ1-5 gives the full variable domain: KAGVTQTPRYLIKTRGQQVTLSCSPISGHRSVSWYQQTPGQGLQFLFEYFSETQRNKGNFPGRFSGRQFSNSRSEMNVSTLELGDSALYLCASSQDRGGQPQHFGDGTRLSIL.

The chain links TRBV19 to TRBJ2-3, with a possible D match to TRBD1 (6 bases). V was cut by 6 bases and J by 6 bases, with 22 bases left in between. CDR1 LNHDA and CDR2 SQIVND come from the germline V gene (reference sequence). The CDR3 has 16 residues. The CDR3 sequence is CASRLEQGRGADTQYF. The CDR3 DNA reads TGTGCCAGTAGACTGGAGCAGGGGCGAGGTGCGGATACGCAGTATTTT.

V usage is TRBV7-3 and J usage is TRBJ1-5, with a possible D match to TRBD1 (6 bases). Germline V CDR1 and CDR2: SGHTA, FQGTGA. The CDR3 consists of 14 residues. V was clipped by 5 bases and J by 8 bases, with 16 bases between them. DNA for the CDR3: TGTGCCAGCAGCGACCAAGCAGGGGTGGAGCCCCAGCATTTT. As protein: CASSDQAGVEPQHF.

This clone came up a few times. The chain is built from TRBV15 and TRBJ1-5; no reliable D call. The CDR3 contains 14 residues. Trimming cost V 0 bases and J 10 bases, with 13 bases left between them. CDR1 and CDR2 (germline): LNHNV, YYDKDF (reference sequence). The CDR3 DNA sequence: TGTGCCACCAGCAGAGATCCAGATATCAGCCCCCAGCATTTT. Translation gives CATSRDPDISPQHF. Using reference TRBV15 and TRBJ1-5 for the parts outside the CDR3, the full variable domain is DAMVIQNPRYQVTQFGKPVTLSCSQTLNHNVMYWYQQKSSQAPKLLFHYYDKDFNNEADTPDNFQSRRPNTSFCFLDIRSPGLGDTAMYLCATSRDPDISPQHFGDGTRLSIL.